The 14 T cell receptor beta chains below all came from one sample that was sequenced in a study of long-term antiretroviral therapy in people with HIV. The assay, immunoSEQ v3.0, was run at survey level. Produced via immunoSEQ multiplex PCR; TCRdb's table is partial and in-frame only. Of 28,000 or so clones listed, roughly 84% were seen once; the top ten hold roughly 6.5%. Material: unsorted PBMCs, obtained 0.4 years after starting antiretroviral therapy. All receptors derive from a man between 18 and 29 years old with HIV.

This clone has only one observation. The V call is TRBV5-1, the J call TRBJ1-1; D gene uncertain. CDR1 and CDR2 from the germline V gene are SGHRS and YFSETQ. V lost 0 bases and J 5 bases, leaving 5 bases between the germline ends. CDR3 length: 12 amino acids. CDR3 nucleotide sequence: TGCGCCAGCAGCTTGGGCAGTACTGAAGCTTTCTTT. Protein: CASSLGSTEAFF.

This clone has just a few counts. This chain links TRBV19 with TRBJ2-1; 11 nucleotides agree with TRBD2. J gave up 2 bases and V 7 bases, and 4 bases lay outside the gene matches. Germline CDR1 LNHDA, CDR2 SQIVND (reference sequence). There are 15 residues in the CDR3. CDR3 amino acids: CASTQTSGAYNEQFF. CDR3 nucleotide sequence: TGTGCCAGTACCCAGACTAGCGGGGCCTACAATGAGCAGTTCTTC.

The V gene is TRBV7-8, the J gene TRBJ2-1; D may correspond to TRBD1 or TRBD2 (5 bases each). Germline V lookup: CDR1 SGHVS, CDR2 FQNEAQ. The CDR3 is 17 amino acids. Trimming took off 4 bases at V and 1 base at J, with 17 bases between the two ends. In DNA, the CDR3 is TGTGCCAGCAGCTCGCTCTTGGACTGGGGGTCCTACAATGAGCAGTTCTTC. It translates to CASSSLLDWGSYNEQFF.

The CDR3 DNA reads as TGTGCCAGCAGCTTGGGACAACAGGGGGCGCATGGCTACACCTTC. It is translated as CASSLGQQGAHGYTF. The rearrangement links TRBV5-6 to TRBJ1-2; 9 bases fit TRBD1. Unmatched junction bases numbered 6, after V lost 0 bases and J lost 6 bases. CDR1 and CDR2 from the germline V gene are SGHDT and YYEEEE. CDR3 size: 15 residues.

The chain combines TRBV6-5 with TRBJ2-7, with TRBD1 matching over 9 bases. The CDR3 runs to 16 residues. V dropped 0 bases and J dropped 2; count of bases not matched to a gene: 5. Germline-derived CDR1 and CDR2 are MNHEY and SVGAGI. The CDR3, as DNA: TGTGCCAGCAGTTACTCCCGGGACAGGGTTCCCTACGAGCAGTACTTC. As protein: CASSYSRDRVPYEQYF.

CDR3 protein: CASRDIRTYEQYF. As DNA, the CDR3 is TGTGCCAGTAGGGACATAAGAACTTACGAGCAGTACTTC. The chain carries TRBV19 and TRBJ2-7; D may be TRBD1 (5 bases). V lost 6 bases to trimming and J lost 4 bases, with 13 bases between them. CDR1 LNHDA and CDR2 SQIVND come from the germline V gene (reference sequence). The length of the CDR3 is 13 residues.

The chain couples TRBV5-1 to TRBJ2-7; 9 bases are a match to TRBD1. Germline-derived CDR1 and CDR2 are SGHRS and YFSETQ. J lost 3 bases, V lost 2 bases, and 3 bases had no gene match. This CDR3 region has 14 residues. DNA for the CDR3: TGCGCCAGCAGCTTACCGGGACAGGGCTACGAGCAGTACTTC. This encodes CASSLPGQGYEQYF.

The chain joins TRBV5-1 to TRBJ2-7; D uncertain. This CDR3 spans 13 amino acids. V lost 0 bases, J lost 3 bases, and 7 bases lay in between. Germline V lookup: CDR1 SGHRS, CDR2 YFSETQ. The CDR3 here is CASSLGMVYEQYF. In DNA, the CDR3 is TGCGCCAGCAGCTTGGGTATGGTCTACGAGCAGTACTTC.

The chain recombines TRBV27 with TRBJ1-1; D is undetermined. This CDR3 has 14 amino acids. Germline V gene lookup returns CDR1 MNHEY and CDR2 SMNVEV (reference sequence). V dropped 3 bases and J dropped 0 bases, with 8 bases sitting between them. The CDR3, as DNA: TGTGCCAGCAGTTTTCGGGCATTGAACACTGAAGCTTTCTTT. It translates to CASSFRALNTEAFF.

Written as DNA, the CDR3 is TGTGCCAGTAGTATATTCGGGGGCGGCAATCAGCCCCAGCATTTT. It translates to CASSIFGGGNQPQHF. The chain couples TRBV19 to TRBJ1-5; TRBD1 might be the D (6 bases). Germline CDR1 reads LNHDA; CDR2 reads SQIVND (reference sequence). The V gene lost 2 bases and the J gene lost 2 bases, with 10 bases spanning the gap. The CDR3 has 15 amino acids. The variable domain in full, completed from reference TRBV19 and TRBJ1-5, reads DGGITQSPKYLFRKEGQNVTLSCEQNLNHDAMYWYRQDPGQGLRLIYYSQIVNDFQKGDIAEGYSVSREKKESFPLTVTSAQKNPTAFYLCASSIFGGGNQPQHFGDGTRLSIL.

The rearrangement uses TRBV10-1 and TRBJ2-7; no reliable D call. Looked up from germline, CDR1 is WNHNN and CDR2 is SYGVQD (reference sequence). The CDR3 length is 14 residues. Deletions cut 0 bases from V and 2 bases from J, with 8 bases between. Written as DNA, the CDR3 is TGCGCCAGCAGTGAGTCGGGAATAGCCTACGAGCAGTACTTC. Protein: CASSESGIAYEQYF.

The CDR3 sequence: CASSSKIEGGNEAFF. As DNA, the CDR3 is TGTGCCAGCAGTTCCAAAATTGAAGGGGGCAATGAAGCTTTCTTT. The chain couples TRBV28 to TRBJ1-1; TRBD1 aligns across 7 bases. Germline V gene sequence: CDR1 MDHEN, CDR2 SYDVKM. This CDR3 contains 15 residues. Germline trimming cut 4 bases from V and 7 bases from J; bases unmatched to any gene: 12.

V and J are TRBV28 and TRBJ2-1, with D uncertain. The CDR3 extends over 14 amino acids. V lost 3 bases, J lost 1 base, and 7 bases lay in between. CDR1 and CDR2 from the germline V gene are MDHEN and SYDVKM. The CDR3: CASSLSESYNEQFF. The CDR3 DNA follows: TGTGCCAGCAGTTTGAGCGAATCCTACAATGAGCAGTTCTTC.

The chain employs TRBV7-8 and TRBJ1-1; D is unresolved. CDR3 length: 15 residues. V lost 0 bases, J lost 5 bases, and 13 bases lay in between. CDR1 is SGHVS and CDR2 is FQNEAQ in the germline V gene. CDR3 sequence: CASSLAGEARTEAFF. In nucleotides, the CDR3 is TGTGCCAGCAGCTTAGCGGGAGAGGCTAGGACTGAAGCTTTCTTT.